The present TCR beta chain was sequenced within a study of cytotoxic CD8 clonotypes in ibrutinib-treated CLL. Germline CDR1 and CDR2: GTSNPN and SVGIG (reference sequence). The V and J ends lost 6 bases and 5 bases respectively, with 22 bases between them. The CDR3 sequence is 15 residues long. Generated by immunoSEQ multiplex PCR, the TCRdb table keeps only in-frame clones and is missing some. The sample shows some 300,000 clones, about 77% of them seen only once. The specimen comprised PBMCs, sampled before ibrutinib treatment. V is TRBV30 and J is TRBJ2-5, with unresolved D. The sequence came from a human donor with chronic lymphocytic leukemia. CDR3 region: CACPKSPGSWETQYF. The CDR3, as DNA: TGTGCCTGCCCTAAATCTCCAGGCTCGTGGGAGACCCAGTACTTC.